The TCR beta chain under discussion was sequenced for a study of beta chain features in type 1 diabetes. Overall study results and limits: Among patients with Type 1 diabetes, TCRB CDR3s were moderately but significantly shorter in every one of the four CD4+ subsets. It was among patients, rather than healthy donors, that naive, central memory and Treg TCRB repertoires appeared more similar. It was not settled here whether HLA type affects TCRB rearrangement. A possible short-template PCR bias applies equally to patients and controls.

The CDR3 length is 20 residues. Per germline, CDR1 SGHVS and CDR2 FNYEAQ. The ends were cut back, 3 bases at V and 3 bases at J, with 27 bases in the middle. The isolated RNA, all of it, was reverse transcribed, so expressed TCRB transcripts were what got sequenced. The method was immunoSEQ multiplex PCR; TCRdb's version includes in-frame clones alone and lacks a portion of them. There are around 110,000 clones in the sample; about 17% occur only once, and over 2% lies in the top ten. Only a few counts were recorded for this clone. Antigen: not known. Sample: central memory CD4+ T cells from blood. This sequence joins TRBV7-6 and TRBJ2-1; weak D call: TRBD1 (6 bases). The source is a man younger than 45 with type 1 diabetes. The CDR3 DNA follows: TGTGCCAGCAGCTTGACGGGCAGGGGCAACGCTATATGGATCTACAATGAGCAGTTCTTC. Translating it yields CASSLTGRGNAIWIYNEQFF. Full variable domain (outside the CDR3, taken from reference TRBV7-6 and TRBJ2-1): GAGVSQSPRYKVTKRGQDVALRCDPISGHVSLYWYRQALGQGPEFLTYFNYEAQQDKSGLPNDRFSAERPEGSISTLTIQRTEQRDSAMYRCASSLTGRGNAIWIYNEQFFGPGTRLTVL.